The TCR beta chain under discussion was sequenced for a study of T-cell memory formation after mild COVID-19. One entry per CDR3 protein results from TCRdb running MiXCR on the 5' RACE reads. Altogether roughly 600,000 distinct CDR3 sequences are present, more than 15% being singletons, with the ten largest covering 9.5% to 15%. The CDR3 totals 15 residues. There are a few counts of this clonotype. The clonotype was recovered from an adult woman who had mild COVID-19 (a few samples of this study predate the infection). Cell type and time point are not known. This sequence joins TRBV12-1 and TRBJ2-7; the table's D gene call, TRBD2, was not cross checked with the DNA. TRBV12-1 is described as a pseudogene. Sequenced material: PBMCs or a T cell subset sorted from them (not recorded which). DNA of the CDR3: TGTGCCAGCAGACGTCCGGGACTAGCGAGCCACGAGCAGTACTTC. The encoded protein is CASRRPGLASHEQYF.